The 12 T cell receptor beta chains below come from one sample, sequenced in a study of blood T cells in healthy people across ages. The use of a sample-barcoded 5' primer and a J-beta primer mix characterized a second PCR of roughly 7 to 11 cycles. TCRdb re-called the 5' RACE reads with MiXCR, one entry per CDR3 protein. The table lists roughly 680,000 distinct CDR3 sequences, under 65% of them singletons. What was sequenced was blood. The receptor set was obtained from a woman of 80 years or more in good health.

This clonotype was observed a handful of times. The chain uses TRBV2 and TRBJ1-2; D not resolved. CDR1 is SNHLY and CDR2 is FYNNEI in the germline V gene. The CDR3 is made up of 14 amino acids. V was trimmed by 4 bases and J by 4 bases, leaving 13 bases between them. The CDR3 DNA follows: TGTGCCAGCAGTGCCCTTGGACTGTCCTATGGCTACACCTTC. The encoded protein is CASSALGLSYGYTF.

In its sample, this clonotype was seen many times. This chain joins TRBV28 and TRBJ2-7; D is unresolved. Germline lookup yields CDR1 MDHEN and CDR2 SYDVKM. This CDR3 comprises 16 residues. V lost 7 bases and J 6 bases, leaving 25 bases between the germline ends. The CDR3 is CASTNPGIPPSREQYF. The CDR3, as DNA: TGTGCCAGCACAAACCCAGGTATTCCCCCGAGTCGCGAGCAGTACTTC.

This clonotype appeared a few times. V and J are TRBV2 and TRBJ2-3, with D hard to call. CDR1 SNHLY and CDR2 FYNNEI come from the germline V gene. With 5 bases removed from V and 5 bases from J, the gap between germline ends came to 14 bases. CDR3 length: 14 residues. The CDR3 nucleotides are TGTGCCAGCAGTACGTGGGGTCGGCAAGATACGCAGTATTTT. Encoded protein: CASSTWGRQDTQYF.

This clonotype was seen repeatedly, ten times or more. V and J are TRBV12-3 or TRBV12-4 and TRBJ2-5, with D unclear. The CDR3 consists of 15 residues. V lost 3 bases and J lost 2, with 13 bases in between. Here the CDR3 DNA reads TGTGCCAGCAGTTTCCGGACGGAATATCAAGAGACCCAGTACTTC. It codes for CASSFRTEYQETQYF.

The chain couples TRBV5-1 to TRBJ1-5, with 11 bases aligning to TRBD1. V was clipped by 4 bases and J by 4 bases; unmatched bases: 7. The CDR3 has 16 residues. Germline CDR1 and CDR2: SGHRS and YFSETQ. The CDR3, as DNA: TGCGCCAGCAGCCGGGGGGACAGGGGGAGAAATCAGCCCCAGCATTTT. This translates into CASSRGDRGRNQPQHF. The variable domain in full, with the rest retrieved from reference TRBV5-1 and TRBJ1-5, is KAGVTQTPRYLIKTRGQQVTLSCSPISGHRSVSWYQQTPGQGLQFLFEYFSETQRNKGNFPGRFSGRQFSNSRSEMNVSTLELGDSALYLCASSRGDRGRNQPQHFGDGTRLSIL.

This clonotype has more than one count but fewer than ten. This chain joins TRBV27 and TRBJ2-1; 11 bases align to TRBD2. Germline CDR1 and CDR2: MNHEY and SMNVEV (reference sequence). V was pared by 3 bases and J by 2 bases, with 3 bases of the junction left unmatched. The CDR3 spans 16 residues. The CDR3 spells CASSFSGLAAYNEQFF. Written as DNA, the CDR3 is TGTGCCAGCAGTTTCTCGGGACTAGCGGCCTACAATGAGCAGTTCTTC.

The rearrangement uses TRBV27 and TRBJ2-5; 7 nucleotides match TRBD1. The CDR3 has 17 amino acids. The J segment lost 7 bases and the V segment lost 1 base, leaving 15 bases of the junction unmatched. Germline V lookup: CDR1 MNHEY, CDR2 SMNVEV (reference sequence). CDR3 DNA sequence: TGTGCCAGCAGTTTATTCGCCGTGACAGGGCGAGAAGTGACCCAGTACTTC. It translates to CASSLFAVTGREVTQYF.

The chain is built from TRBV12-3 or TRBV12-4 and TRBJ1-2; possibly TRBD1 for D (5 bases). Deletions cut 3 bases from V and 4 bases from J, with 12 bases between. The CDR3 consists of 14 residues. CDR3 DNA: TGTGCCAGCAGTTTTGGCAGGGCGCGCTATGGCTACACCTTC. It encodes CASSFGRARYGYTF.

This chain joins TRBV10-3 and TRBJ2-1, with D tentatively TRBD1 (5 bases). This CDR3 is built from 15 residues. The V gene lost 0 bases and the J gene lost 0 bases, with 6 bases spanning the gap. Germline V gene lookup returns CDR1 ENHRY and CDR2 SYGVKD. CDR3 nucleotides: TGTGCCATCAGTGAGTCTGGGGCCTCCTACAATGAGCAGTTCTTC. Translating it yields CAISESGASYNEQFF.

CDR3 sequence (DNA): TGTGCCTGGGAACACGGCTCACTACTCAATGAGCAGTTCTTC. This translates into CAWEHGSLLNEQFF. The V and J genes are TRBV30 and TRBJ2-1; D not certain. CDR3 length: 14 amino acids. V was cut by 5 bases and J by 6 bases, with 17 bases left in between. CDR1 and CDR2 (germline): GTSNPN, SVGIG (reference sequence).

The chain recombines TRBV20-1 with TRBJ1-2; no clear D. In germline, CDR1 is DFQATT, CDR2 SNEGSKA (reference sequence). The germline V and J ends were trimmed by 0 bases and 0 bases, with 11 bases remaining between them. The CDR3 is 15 residues long. CDR3 nucleotides: TGCAGTGCTAGAGATATTGGGGATTCTAACTATGGCTACACCTTC. It encodes CSARDIGDSNYGYTF.

A few counts support this clonotype. The chain employs TRBV5-1 and TRBJ2-1, with 8 bases matching TRBD2. From germline, CDR1 is SGHRS and CDR2 YFSETQ. The CDR3 spans 15 residues. The ends lost 1 base at V and 12 bases at J; junction bases unmatched: 12. The CDR3 DNA sequence: TGCGCCAGCAGCTTGCAGGGGACTAGACCGGGGGGGCAGTTCTTC. It yields the protein CASSLQGTRPGGQFF.